This T cell receptor beta chain comes out of a study of shared clonotypes between healthy human individuals. Of note for this clone: Its specificity is not known.

Libraries were prepared by immunoSEQ multiplex PCR; TCRdb keeps only in-frame clonotypes and omits some of them. The table includes hundreds of thousands of clones, 73% detected once. Findings and caveats of the study: Having only a few donors restricted how much genetic and exposure-history diversity was captured. Larger estimated richness was generally recorded for naive subsets relative to memory subsets. Even with large depth, rarefaction showed that sorted-subset sequencing was incomplete.

The length of the CDR3 is 15 residues. The sequencing input was memory CD4+ T cells sorted from blood. The sample's subset: CD45RA-negative fraction. The chain has TRBV21-1 and TRBJ1-5. TRBV21-1 is listed as a pseudogene. The receptor was derived from a woman in her twenties or thirties in good health. The CDR3 DNA sequence: TGTGCCAGCAGCAAAGGAAAGATGGGGGACGAGCCCCAGCATTTT. It specifies CASSKGKMGDEPQHF.